This T cell receptor (beta chain) emerged from a study of blood T cell repertoires in COVID-19 (TCRdb year 2020). In terms of the full investigation: The collaborator samples originated in the United States, Italy and Spain and spanned the acute and convalescent phases of COVID-19. A de-identified subject ID, COVID-19 status, age in years and sex were almost always included in the sample metadata. Samples came from the ongoing ImmuneRACE study (first 160 participants) plus 1,254 subjects from 6 global collaborators. HLA class I and class II types, where available, came from metadata supplied by the sample provider rather than from assay-based typing. Deeply sampled blood TCRbeta repertoires from subjects exposed to, actively infected with, or recovered from COVID-19 were included in the dataset. The material from the prospective study consisted of cDNA or gDNA derived from T cells, B-cell-depleted T cells, or PBMCs. The repertoires were released in a freely available public database meant as a resource for research on the immune response to SARS-CoV-2. Results and caveats for the whole study, not just this receptor: Clinical and demographic metadata were provided uncurated, with the amount varying by source and participant.

From V the trimming removes 5 bases and from J it removes 6 bases, while the gene matches leave 15 bases of the junction unaccounted for. From the cysteine up to the phenylalanine, the CDR3 has a length of 17 residues. Only the CDR3 portion is preserved as DNA: 51 bases, with reading frame beginning at the first base. Via the germline V gene (reference sequence), CDR1 is LNHDA and CDR2 SQIVND. Collaborating institutions collected whole blood in K2EDTA tubes following their own protocols. For TCRbeta analysis, collaborator samples were shipped as frozen whole blood, as isolated PBMCs, or as DNA extracted from either sample type. The immunoSEQ Assay, a bias-controlled multiplex PCR, was used to amplify TCRbeta CDR3 regions from genomic DNA. Concerning the study's data processing: The number of nucleated cells in each sample was estimated from the amplification of reference gene primers within the assay. To quantify the absolute abundance of each unique TCRbeta CDR3 rearrangement, sequence reads were collapsed and filtered. For each sample, productive Simpson clonality was calculated as the square root of Simpson's diversity index over productive rearrangements. The table comes from immuneACCESS by way of TCRdb, which keeps in-frame sequences with V and J called. Part of the clones is missing from these tables; in studies checked, under half for an unresolved V gene and the rest for unknown reasons. V and J calls plus clone size are reproduced from that table; the DNA served to infer D and trimming. The sample includes 150,000 to 200,000 clones, with roughly nine tenths observed a single time. Of the sample, around 2.3% is held by the ten largest clones.

On this clone: Which antigen it targets is not known. No much larger clone is present one base from it, and per-base qualities are unavailable.

The origin of this receptor is a man between 65 and 80 years old with active or convalescent COVID-19. Specimen: peripheral blood. Rearrangement joined TRBV19 to TRBJ2-3; 9 junctional bases match TRBD2. The bases read TGTGCCAGTAGTCCCTGGGGTAGCGGGGGATTAATGGATACGCAGTATTTT. It specifies CASSPWGSGGLMDTQYF.